These T cell receptor beta chains were read from a single sample in a study of memory CD4+ T cells and cytomegalovirus serostatus. Libraries were prepared by immunoSEQ multiplex PCR; TCRdb keeps only in-frame clonotypes and omits some of them. The table lists roughly 45,000 clones, roughly 78% of them singletons. Sequenced: memory CD4+ T cells from blood. The receptors come from an adult in good health and CMV-seronegative. CDR3s leave out the opening cysteine and the closing phenylalanine or tryptophan. Only part of the rows carry a size: once, few, many, or a class if the clone is expanded.

>once|TRBV19
ASSNRNYNEQF
>-|TRBV27
ASSQLGHSNQPQH
>-|TRBV7-2
ASSLGSGTGNTIY
>once|TRBV11-2
ASSLDGDPRNQPQH
>-|TRBV28
ASSFGSYGYT
>-|TRBV28
ASSPAQGRANQPQH
>-|TRBV27
ASSSARLAGLQETQY
>-|TRBV19
ASSLSRQGVSYEQY
>-|TRBV5-6
ASSLVEGTEAF
>-|TRBV29-1
SVEMPQGSYYEQY
>-|TRBV6-6
ASTVGGLNTEAF
>few|TRBV6-1
ASSIKTGDQAF
>-|TRBV6-5
ASSPMRGENQPQH
>-|TRBV21-1
ASSKEGGMLTQY
>-|TRBV28
ASSLGRGFYGYT
>-|TRBV4-1
ASSQVPGNQPQH
>-|TRBV2
ASTRGRGSYEQY
>-|TRBV6-1
ASSDTARYGYT
>-|TRBV6-1
ASSEAGGGTTEQF
>-|TRBV7-6
ASSSPGHTQY
>-|TRBV7-3
ASSLTGARGRDEQF
>-|TRBV4-3
ASSQGGSGSTDTQY
>-|TRBV7-9
ASSLTSGNSGNTQY
>-|TRBV7-2
ASSLVGNYGYT